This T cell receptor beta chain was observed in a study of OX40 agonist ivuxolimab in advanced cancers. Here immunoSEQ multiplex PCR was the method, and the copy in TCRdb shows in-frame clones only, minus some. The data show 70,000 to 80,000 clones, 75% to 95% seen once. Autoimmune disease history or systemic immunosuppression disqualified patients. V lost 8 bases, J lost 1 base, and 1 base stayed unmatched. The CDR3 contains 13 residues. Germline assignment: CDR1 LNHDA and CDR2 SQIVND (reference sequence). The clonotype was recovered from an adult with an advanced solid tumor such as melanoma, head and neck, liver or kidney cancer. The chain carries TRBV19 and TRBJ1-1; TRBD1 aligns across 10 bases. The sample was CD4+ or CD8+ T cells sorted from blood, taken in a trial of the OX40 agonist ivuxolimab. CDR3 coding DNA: TGTGCCAGTTGGACAGGGGGGAACACTGAAGCTTTCTTT. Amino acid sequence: CASWTGGNTEAFF.